This TCR beta chain stems from a study of blood T cells in healthy people across ages. Regarding the study as a whole: Older age went with lower TCR beta diversity per million T cells, in a roughly linear way. Naive T cell percentage and TCR beta diversity correlated strongly. Those diversity estimates obtained from one million T cells were thought to be underestimates.

The CDR3 sequence is 13 residues long. The V gene lost 11 bases and the J gene lost 3 bases, with 11 bases spanning the gap. Next came a second PCR, run for about 6 to 12 cycles, which used a sample-barcoded 5' primer along with a J-beta primer mix. TCRdb itself ran the 5' RACE reads through MiXCR, one entry per CDR3 protein. The table includes roughly 860,000 distinct CDR3 sequences, around two thirds detected once. Remarks on this clonotype: What it recognizes is unknown.

Each sample had at least 7 million PBMCs isolated. The TCR sequence derives from a young man in good health. The V gene is TRBV12-3 or TRBV12-4, the J gene TRBJ2-6; D is perhaps TRBD1 (5 bases). Sequencing used blood. The CDR3 nucleotides are TGTGCCGTCTCAGGGTTTGGGGCCAACGTCCTGACTTTC. This gives the protein CAVSGFGANVLTF.